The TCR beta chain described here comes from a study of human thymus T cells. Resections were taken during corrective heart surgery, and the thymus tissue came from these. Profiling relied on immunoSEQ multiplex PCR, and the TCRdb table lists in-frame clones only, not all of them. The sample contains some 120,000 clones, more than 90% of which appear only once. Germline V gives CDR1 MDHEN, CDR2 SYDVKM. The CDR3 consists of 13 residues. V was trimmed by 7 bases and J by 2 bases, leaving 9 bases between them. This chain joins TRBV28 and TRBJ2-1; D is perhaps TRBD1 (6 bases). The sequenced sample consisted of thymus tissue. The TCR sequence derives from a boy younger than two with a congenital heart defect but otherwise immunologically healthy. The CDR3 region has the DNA TGTGCCAGCACAGGGGTCCCCTACAATGAGCAGTTCTTC. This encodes CASTGVPYNEQFF.